A selection of T cell receptor beta chains follows, all from one sample in a study of beta chain features in type 1 diabetes. Generated by immunoSEQ multiplex PCR, the TCRdb table keeps only in-frame clones and is missing some. The top ten hold around 0.03% of the sample, which has about 260,000 clones, approximately 20% seen once. Sequencing input: naive CD4+ T cells from blood. These receptors were taken from a middle-aged woman with type 1 diabetes. Both conserved end residues are part of each CDR3. Each record gives: D gene, V gene, clone size, J gene, CDR3 protein, CDR3 DNA. The D gene is left open where the match is weak. A clone size is listed for some rows: how often the clone was seen (once, few, many), or a class if it is expanded.

TRBD1	TRBV28	-	TRBJ2-1	CASSSPGLVTGDNEQFF	TGTGCCAGCAGTTCCCCTGGATTGGTGACAGGGGACAATGAGCAGTTCTTC
TRBD1	TRBV6-5	few	TRBJ2-7	CASSHPGTGDYEQYF	TGTGCCAGCAGCCATCCCGGGACAGGGGACTACGAGCAGTACTTC
-	TRBV29-1	-	TRBJ1-3	CSARTADTIYF	TGCAGCGCCAGGACAGCGGACACCATATATTTT
TRBD2	TRBV5-4	few	TRBJ2-1	CASSLGLAGDHEQFF	TGTGCCAGCAGTCTAGGACTAGCGGGAGATCATGAGCAGTTCTTC
TRBD2	TRBV7-2	few	TRBJ2-5	CASSGYPGAGGETQYF	TGTGCCAGCAGCGGGTACCCGGGGGCGGGAGGCGAGACCCAGTACTTC
TRBD1	TRBV11-2	-	TRBJ2-5	CASSGDRDGTQYF	TGTGCCAGCAGCGGCGACAGGGACGGGACCCAGTACTTC
-	TRBV7-2	-	TRBJ2-1	CASSLSWLQGYEQFF	TGTGCCAGCAGCTTATCTTGGCTTCAGGGCTATGAGCAGTTCTTC
TRBD1	TRBV7-2	once	TRBJ1-1	CASSWGQLNTEAFF	TGTGCCAGCAGCTGGGGACAGTTGAACACTGAAGCTTTCTTT
-	TRBV25-1	-	TRBJ1-2	CASSEGGDYGYTF	TGTGCCAGCAGTGAAGGGGGGGACTATGGCTACACCTTC
TRBD1	TRBV29-1	-	TRBJ2-5	CSVEVTGGHGETQYF	TGCAGCGTTGAAGTGACAGGGGGTCACGGGGAGACCCAGTACTTC
-	TRBV29-1	-	TRBJ2-5	CSVGHSDQETQYF	TGCAGCGTTGGCCATTCGGACCAAGAGACCCAGTACTTC
-	TRBV28	-	TRBJ1-5	CASSLWGGGNQPQHF	TGTGCCAGCAGTTTATGGGGCGGGGGCAATCAGCCCCAGCATTTT
-	TRBV28	-	TRBJ1-3	CASRGWGDGNTIYF	TGTGCCAGCCGAGGTTGGGGAGACGGAAACACCATATATTTT
-	TRBV2	-	TRBJ1-1	CASSEAQAEAFF	TGTGCCAGCAGTGAAGCCCAGGCTGAAGCTTTCTTT
TRBD1	TRBV5-1	-	TRBJ1-1	CASSFGQGRITEAFF	TGCGCCAGCAGCTTCGGACAGGGAAGGATCACTGAAGCTTTCTTT
-	TRBV30	-	TRBJ2-1	CAWSVTQKEQFF	TGTGCCTGGAGTGTAACACAGAAGGAGCAGTTCTTC
-	TRBV29-1	few	TRBJ2-5	CSVSQGIGETQYF	TGCAGCGTTTCACAGGGAATAGGAGAGACCCAGTACTTC
-	TRBV29-1	few	TRBJ1-1	CSVEGRMNTEAFF	TGCAGCGTTGAGGGCAGGATGAACACTGAAGCTTTCTTT
-	TRBV5-1	-	TRBJ2-2	CASRVQANTGELFF	TGCGCCAGCAGAGTACAGGCGAACACCGGGGAGCTGTTTTTT
-	TRBV2	few	TRBJ2-5	CASSARGMETQYF	TGTGCCAGCTCTGCCAGGGGAATGGAGACCCAGTACTTC
-	TRBV6-5	-	TRBJ1-2	CASRGPWYGYTF	TGTGCCAGCAGGGGGCCTTGGTATGGCTACACCTTC
-	TRBV7-2	-	TRBJ1-2	CASSSQEANYGYTF	TGTGCCAGCAGCTCACAAGAAGCTAACTATGGCTACACCTTC
-	TRBV27	few	TRBJ1-5	CASSLEPGGNQPQHF	TGTGCCAGCAGTTTAGAGCCGGGGGGCAATCAGCCCCAGCATTTT
TRBD1	TRBV5-1	few	TRBJ1-3	CASSPGQRGNTIYF	TGCGCCAGCAGCCCGGGACAGAGGGGAAACACCATATATTTT
-	TRBV15	few	TRBJ1-1	CATSRGGNTEAFF	TGTGCCACCAGCCGGGGGGGGAACACTGAAGCTTTCTTT
-	TRBV7-2	few	TRBJ2-7	CASSDRQSPLYEQYF	TGTGCCAGCAGCGACCGACAGTCCCCACTCTACGAGCAGTACTTC
TRBD1	TRBV20-1	-	TRBJ1-1	CSALQGAEAFF	TGCAGTGCTCTGCAGGGGGCTGAAGCTTTCTTT
-	TRBV11-2	-	TRBJ2-5	CASSSWGGPETQYF	TGTGCCAGCAGCTCCTGGGGGGGGCCGGAGACCCAGTACTTC
-	TRBV20-1	-	TRBJ2-1	CGGHYNEQFF	TGCGGGGGCCACTACAATGAGCAGTTCTTC
TRBD1	TRBV28	-	TRBJ2-7	CASSLGGTGYHEQYF	TGTGCCAGCAGTTTAGGCGGGACAGGCTACCACGAGCAGTACTTC
TRBD1	TRBV19	-	TRBJ1-1	CASRGQGDTEAFF	TGTGCCAGTAGAGGACAGGGGGACACTGAAGCTTTCTTT
TRBD2	TRBV5-1	-	TRBJ2-3	CASSLEGLDPDTQYF	TGCGCCAGCAGCTTGGAAGGACTAGACCCAGATACGCAGTATTTT
TRBD1	TRBV6-5	-	TRBJ1-2	CASTAPGQGGYTF	TGTGCCAGCACGGCACCGGGACAGGGAGGCTACACCTTC
TRBD2	TRBV28	-	TRBJ2-3	CASSLAGLAGDATDTQYF	TGTGCCAGCAGTCTCGCGGGACTAGCGGGAGACGCCACAGATACGCAGTATTTT
TRBD1	TRBV19	-	TRBJ2-3	CATSPGQGSADTQYF	TGTGCCACTTCACCGGGACAGGGATCGGCAGATACGCAGTATTTT
-	TRBV9	few	TRBJ2-5	CASSEDPEETQYF	TGTGCCAGCAGCGAAGATCCGGAAGAGACCCAGTACTTC
-	TRBV27	-	TRBJ1-1	CASSQRWNTEAFF	TGTGCCAGCAGCCAGAGGTGGAACACTGAAGCTTTCTTT
-	TRBV1	-	TRBJ2-7	CTSSQPSGGRNEQYF	TGCACCAGCAGCCAACCGAGCGGGGGACGAAACGAGCAGTACTTC
-	TRBV27	-	TRBJ1-2	CASSSQPNYGYTF	TGTGCCAGCAGTTCACAGCCTAACTATGGCTACACCTTC
-	TRBV5-1	-	TRBJ2-7	CASSLWALGAPGDEQYF	TGCGCCAGCAGCTTGTGGGCATTGGGGGCCCCCGGCGACGAGCAGTACTTC
TRBD1	TRBV5-1	few	TRBJ1-2	CASSERMTGDYGYTF	TGCGCCAGCAGCGAAAGGATGACAGGGGACTATGGCTACACCTTC